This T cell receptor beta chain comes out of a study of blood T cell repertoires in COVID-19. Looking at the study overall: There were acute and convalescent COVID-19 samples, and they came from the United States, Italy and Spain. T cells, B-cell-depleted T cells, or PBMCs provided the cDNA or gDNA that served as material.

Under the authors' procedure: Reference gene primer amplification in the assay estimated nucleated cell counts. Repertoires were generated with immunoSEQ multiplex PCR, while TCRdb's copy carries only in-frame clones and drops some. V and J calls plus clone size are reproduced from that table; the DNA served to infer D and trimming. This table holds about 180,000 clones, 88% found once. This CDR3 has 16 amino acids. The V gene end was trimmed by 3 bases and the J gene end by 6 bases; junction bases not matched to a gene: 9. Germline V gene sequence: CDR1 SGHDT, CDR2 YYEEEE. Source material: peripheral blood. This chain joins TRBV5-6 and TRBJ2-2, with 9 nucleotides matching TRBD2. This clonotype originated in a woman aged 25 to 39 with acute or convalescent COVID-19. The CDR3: CASSSLAGVKAGELFF. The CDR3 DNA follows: TGTGCCAGCAGCTCCTTAGCGGGAGTAAAGGCCGGGGAGCTGTTTTTT.